Below, 6 T cell receptor beta chains from the same sample are listed, as sequenced in a study of Ad26.COV2.S vaccination and SARS-CoV-2 variants. Documented treatment: around 19 received Ad26.COV2.S at low or high dose, single or two shots; 5 received placebo; per-sample allocation not given. The samples date from day 63 after the first vaccine or placebo injection. The method was immunoSEQ multiplex PCR; TCRdb's version includes in-frame clones alone and lacks a portion of them. Of 350,000 to 500,000 clones listed, about 92% are singletons. The sample was peripheral blood, taken in a trial of Ad26.COV2.S vaccine versus placebo. These receptors all come from a person between 18 and 65 years old who received the Ad26.COV2.S COVID-19 vaccine or a placebo.

Regarding this clone: Other nucleotide sequences in the sample specify the same CDR3. This chain joins TRBV27 and TRBJ2-3; D call uncertain. The CDR3 totals 14 residues. The germline V gene encodes CDR1 MNHEY and CDR2 SMNVEV (reference sequence). V was pared by 3 bases and J by 0 bases, with 7 bases between. The CDR3 DNA reads TGTGCCAGCAGTTTCCGTACTAGCACAGATACGCAGTATTTT. Translating gives CASSFRTSTDTQYF.

This sequence joins TRBV6-5 and TRBJ2-7; D is perhaps TRBD1 (6 bases). There are 14 residues in the CDR3. CDR1 MNHEY and CDR2 SVGAGI come from the germline V gene. Between the trimmed V and J ends, which lost 2 bases and 7 bases, there was a span of 15 bases. CDR3 sequence reads: CASSYRGQALEQYF. The CDR3 DNA reads as TGTGCCAGCAGTTACAGGGGACAAGCCCTAGAGCAGTACTTC.

The chain recombines TRBV19 with TRBJ2-1; unclear D gene. Germline V lookup: CDR1 LNHDA, CDR2 SQIVND (reference sequence). Between the trimmed V and J ends, which lost 2 bases and 0 bases, there was a span of 8 bases. The CDR3 loop spans 15 amino acids. The CDR3 bases are TGTGCCAGTAGTATAATCCCGGGCTCCTACAATGAGCAGTTCTTC. It codes for CASSIIPGSYNEQFF. Variable domain in full (rest from reference TRBV19 and TRBJ2-1): DGGITQSPKYLFRKEGQNVTLSCEQNLNHDAMYWYRQDPGQGLRLIYYSQIVNDFQKGDIAEGYSVSREKKESFPLTVTSAQKNPTAFYLCASSIIPGSYNEQFFGPGTRLTVL.

The chain joins TRBV10-3 to TRBJ1-1; D is undetermined. Germline CDR1 is ENHRY and CDR2 is SYGVKD. Trimming took off 3 bases at V and 0 bases at J, with 14 bases between the two ends. The CDR3 length is 16 residues. As DNA, the CDR3 is TGTGCCATCAGTGAAAGGGCCCCGATATTGAACACTGAAGCTTTCTTT. This sequence encodes CAISERAPILNTEAFF.

This clone was picked up one time. This chain links TRBV28 with TRBJ2-5; D might be TRBD2 (6 bases). The germline V gene has CDR1 MDHEN and CDR2 SYDVKM. V gave up 5 bases and J gave up 3 bases, with 16 bases separating them. There are 15 residues in the CDR3. CDR3 protein: CASSLNLARKETQYF. CDR3 nucleotides: TGTGCCAGCAGTCTTAACCTAGCGCGTAAAGAGACCCAGTACTTC.

The CDR3 bases are TGTGCCAGCATGGCAGGGACGGCGGACGTGGGGACCCAGTACTTC. Amino acids: CASMAGTADVGTQYF. The genes are TRBV5-4 and TRBJ2-5, with D perhaps given as TRBD1 or TRBD2 (5 bases each). V gave up 6 bases and J gave up 7 bases, with 22 bases separating them. CDR3 size: 15 residues. Looked up from germline, CDR1 is SGHNT and CDR2 is YYREEE (reference sequence). The variable domain in full, with the rest retrieved from reference TRBV5-4 and TRBJ2-5, is ETGVTQSPTHLIKTRGQQVTLRCSSQSGHNTVSWYQQALGQGPQFIFQYYREEENGRGNFPPRFSGLQFPNYSSELNVNALELDDSALYLCASMAGTADVGTQYFGPGTRLLVL.